This T cell receptor beta chain was captured by sequencing in a study of blood T cells in healthy people across ages. V was trimmed by 2 bases and J by 0 bases, leaving 15 bases between them. From germline, CDR1 is SEHNR and CDR2 FQNEAQ (reference sequence). The CDR3 is 17 amino acids. This clonotype has a handful of counts. The use of a sample-barcoded 5' primer and a J-beta primer mix characterized a second PCR of roughly 7 to 12 cycles. TCRdb ran MiXCR on the 5' RACE reads and lists one entry per CDR3 protein. The sample yields approximately 780,000 distinct CDR3 sequences, about 26% seen once. These data also featured in a second study, about T cells of mothers and their children.

This receptor was taken from a boy between 10 and 17 years old in good health. The chain couples TRBV7-9 to TRBJ2-3, with D uncertain. The sequenced sample was blood. CDR3 DNA: TGTGCCAGCAGCTTACTGACTGGCACCACTAGCACAGATACGCAGTATTTT. Encoded protein: CASSLLTGTTSTDTQYF.